The 9 T cell receptor beta chains below all came from one sample that was sequenced in a study of immune characterization of retroperitoneal liposarcoma. TCRdb used MiXCR to reprocess the PCR reads, holding one entry per CDR3 protein. The sample contains roughly 8,200 distinct CDR3 sequences, around 40% of which appear only once. Material: tumor tissue. The receptors were sampled from a male donor with retroperitoneal liposarcoma.

This chain joins TRBV6-1 and TRBJ2-3; 10 bases fit TRBD2. The germline gives CDR1 MNHNS, CDR2 SASEGT. This CDR3 is 16 amino acids long. V shed 8 bases and J 4 bases; nucleotides not matched to a gene: 12. DNA for the CDR3: TGTGCCAGCGCCGCACCAGCGGGAGGGCCATCAGATACGCAGTATTTT. It yields the protein CASAAPAGGPSDTQYF.

The chain recombines TRBV7-2 with TRBJ2-5; 16 nucleotides match TRBD2. This CDR3 region has 18 residues. The germline V gene has CDR1 SGHTA and CDR2 FQGNSA. Germline trimming cut 6 bases from V and 4 bases from J; bases unmatched to any gene: 11. In DNA form, the CDR3 reads TGTGCCAGCAGGCAAGGGACTAGCGGGAGGGCCTCGGGAGAGACCCAGTACTTC. This gives the protein CASRQGTSGRASGETQYF. Full variable domain (remainder filled in from reference TRBV7-2 and TRBJ2-5): GAGVSQSPSNKVTEKGKDVELRCDPISGHTALYWYRQSLGQGLEFLIYFQGNSAPDKSGLPSDRFSAERTGGSVSTLTIQRTQQEDSAVYLCASRQGTSGRASGETQYFGPGTRLLVL.

This clonotype was observed at least ten times. J is TRBJ2-5 and V is TRBV7-6; D is possibly TRBD2 (5 bases). The last part of the DNA fits TRBJ2-1 better; the J call may be wrong. This CDR3 spans 15 amino acids. Germline assignment: CDR1 SGHVS and CDR2 FNYEAQ. CDR3 coding DNA: TGTGCCAGCAGCCCCACCTCTCCCGGGCCTAGCGAGCAGTTCTTC. Amino acid sequence: CASSPTSPGPSEQFF.

This clonotype is termed medium-sized (0.01 to 0.1%). This chain links TRBV6-1 with TRBJ2-1; 9 positions match TRBD2. The last part of the DNA fits TRBJ2-7 better; the J call may be wrong. CDR1 is MNHNS and CDR2 is SASEGT in the germline V gene. The CDR3 has 17 residues. DNA for the CDR3: TGTGCCAGCAGTGAAGAGTACCTAGCGGGATTTAACAATGAGCAGTACTTC. Amino acids: CASSEEYLAGFNNEQYF.

Written as DNA, the CDR3 is TGTGCCAGCAGCTTAGGGGGGATGGCTTTCTTT. It specifies CASSLGGMAFF. The J gene is TRBJ1-1, the V gene TRBV11-3; D possibly corresponds to TRBD1 (5 bases). The CDR3 extends over 11 amino acids. V lost 1 base and J lost 11, with 8 bases in between. CDR1 SGHNT and CDR2 YENEEA come from the germline V gene.

This clonotype was seen ten or more times. This sequence joins TRBV10-2 and TRBJ2-5; 7 bases agree with TRBD2. The J call is doubtful: the DNA matches TRBJ2-7 better. Germline values: CDR1 WSHSY, CDR2 SAAADI. The CDR3 is made up of 16 amino acids. In DNA, the CDR3 is TGCGCCAGCAGTGAAAGTAGCGGGCTTATAGGCTCCGAGCAGTACTTC. Amino acids: CASSESSGLIGSEQYF.

This rearrangement joins TRBV27 to TRBJ2-1, with D hard to call. Gene TRBJ2-5 matches the end of the DNA better, so the J call may be wrong. Per the germline V gene, CDR1 is MNHEY and CDR2 is SMNVEV (reference sequence). This CDR3 is 13 amino acids long. The DNA for the CDR3 is TGTGCCAGCAGTTTGCGAGGTCGAGAGACCCAGTACTTC. This gives the protein CASSLRGRETQYF.

The chain links TRBV6-8 to TRBJ2-1; D tentatively fits TRBD1 or TRBD2 (5 bases each). The J call is uncertain, as TRBJ2-7 better fits the DNA end. This CDR3 region has 15 residues. Germline CDR1 MNHGY, CDR2 SAAAGT. The chain's CDR3 is CASSPTLGPYYEQYF. CDR3 in DNA: TGTGCCAGCAGTCCAACTCTGGGACCATATTACGAGCAGTACTTC.

As regards this clonotype: Since a much larger clone is just one base distant, this may be a read error. V gene TRBV6-5 combines with J gene TRBJ2-1, with D perhaps TRBD1 or TRBD2 (5 bases each). V dropped 6 bases and J dropped 10 bases, with 13 bases sitting between them. The CDR3 loop spans 12 amino acids. Germline CDR1 and CDR2: MNHEY and SVGAGI. The DNA of the CDR3 is TGTGCCAGCAGCAGGGACCCAGGCGAGCAGTTCTTC. Translating gives CASSRDPGEQFF.